This T cell receptor (beta chain) emerged from a study of blood T cells in healthy people across ages. A second 7 to 11 cycle PCR used barcoded and J-beta primers. MiXCR, run by TCRdb on the 5' RACE reads, gives a single entry per CDR3 protein. The profile shows about 750,000 distinct CDR3 sequences, about 53% of them singletons. Isolation recovered at least 6 million PBMCs from every sample. This clonotype was seen only a few times. The clonotype comes from a man older than 75 in good health. The source material was blood.

The chain's CDR3 is CSARETGNYGYTF. The CDR3 DNA follows: TGCAGTGCTAGAGAGACAGGGAACTATGGCTACACCTTC. This chain connects TRBV20-1 to TRBJ1-2; TRBD1 matches 7 bases. The length of the CDR3 is 13 residues. V shed 0 bases, J shed 2 bases, and the junction held 0 bases outside the gene matches. CDR1 is DFQATT, CDR2 SNEGSKA, per germline (reference sequence).